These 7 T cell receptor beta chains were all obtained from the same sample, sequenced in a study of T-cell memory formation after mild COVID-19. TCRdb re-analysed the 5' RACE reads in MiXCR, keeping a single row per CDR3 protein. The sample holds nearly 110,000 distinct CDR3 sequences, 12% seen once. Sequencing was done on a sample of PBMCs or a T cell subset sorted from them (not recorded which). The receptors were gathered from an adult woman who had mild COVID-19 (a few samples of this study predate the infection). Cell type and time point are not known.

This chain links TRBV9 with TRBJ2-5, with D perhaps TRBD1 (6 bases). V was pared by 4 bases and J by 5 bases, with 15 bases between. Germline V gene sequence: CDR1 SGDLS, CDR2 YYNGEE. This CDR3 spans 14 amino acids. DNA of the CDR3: TGTGCCAGCAGCCCAACCCCCAGGGGTGAGACCCAGTACTTC. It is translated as CASSPTPRGETQYF. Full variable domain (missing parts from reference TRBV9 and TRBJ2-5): DSGVTQTPKHLITATGQRVTLRCSPRSGDLSVYWYQQSLDQGLQFLIQYYNGEERAKGNILERFSAQQFPDLHSELNLSSLELGDSALYFCASSPTPRGETQYFGPGTRLLVL.

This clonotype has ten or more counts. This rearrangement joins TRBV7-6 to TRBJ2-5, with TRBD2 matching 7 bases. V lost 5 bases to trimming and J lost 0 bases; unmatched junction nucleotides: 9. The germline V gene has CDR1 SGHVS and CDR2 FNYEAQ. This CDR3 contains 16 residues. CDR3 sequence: CASSHWASGYQETQYF. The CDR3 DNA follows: TGTGCCAGCAGCCATTGGGCTAGCGGTTACCAAGAGACCCAGTACTTC.

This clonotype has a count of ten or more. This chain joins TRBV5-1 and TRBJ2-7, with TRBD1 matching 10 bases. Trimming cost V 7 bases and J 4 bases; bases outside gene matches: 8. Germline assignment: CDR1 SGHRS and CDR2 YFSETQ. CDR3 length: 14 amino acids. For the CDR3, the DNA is TGCGCCAGCGGCCAAGGGACAGGGGAGTACGAGCAGTACTTC. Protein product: CASGQGTGEYEQYF.

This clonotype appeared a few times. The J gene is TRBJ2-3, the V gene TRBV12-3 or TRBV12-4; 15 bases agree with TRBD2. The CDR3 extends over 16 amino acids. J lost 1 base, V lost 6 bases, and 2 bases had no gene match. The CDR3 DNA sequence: TGTGCCAGCAGAGGACTAGCGGGGGGGGGCACAGATACGCAGTATTTT. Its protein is CASRGLAGGGTDTQYF.

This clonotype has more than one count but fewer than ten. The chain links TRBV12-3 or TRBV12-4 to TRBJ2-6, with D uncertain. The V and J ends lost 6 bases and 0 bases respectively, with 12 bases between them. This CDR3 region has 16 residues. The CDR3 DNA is TGTGCCAGCAGGGGGTTGAATGGCTCTGGGGCCAACGTCCTGACTTTC. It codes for CASRGLNGSGANVLTF.

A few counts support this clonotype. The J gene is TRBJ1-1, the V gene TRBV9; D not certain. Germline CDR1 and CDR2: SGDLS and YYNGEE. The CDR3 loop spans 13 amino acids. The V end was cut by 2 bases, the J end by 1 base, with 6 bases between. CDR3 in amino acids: CASSVEGNTEAFF. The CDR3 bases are TGTGCCAGCAGCGTCGAGGGGAACACTGAAGCTTTCTTT.

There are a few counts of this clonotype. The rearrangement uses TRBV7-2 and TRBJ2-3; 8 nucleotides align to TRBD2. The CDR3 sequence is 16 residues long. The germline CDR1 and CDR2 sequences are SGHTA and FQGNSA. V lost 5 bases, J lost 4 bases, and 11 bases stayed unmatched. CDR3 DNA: TGTGCCAGCAGCCTAAGAGCGGGAGTTGTCCCAGATACGCAGTATTTT. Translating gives CASSLRAGVVPDTQYF.